The 30 T cell receptor beta chains given below trace back to one sample, sequenced in a study of CXCR3-negative and CXCR3-positive naive CD8 T cells. UMI-labeled 5' RACE TRB cDNA libraries were prepared from the cells. TCRdb re-called the 5' RACE reads and catalogs CDR3 proteins one per entry, DNA excluded. The table counts 69,000 or so distinct CDR3 sequences; approximately 1.5% lies in the top ten. Sequencing was done on a sample of naive CXCR3- CD8+ T cells from blood. Stated subset: CD45RO-CCR7+CD27+CD95- naive CD8+ T cells lacking CXCR3 (TNR3-). These receptors originate from a human donor in good health. Some clones in this sample may be carry-over from other donors' samples.

The chain employs TRBV20-1 and TRBJ1-2. CDR1 is DFQATT, CDR2 SNEGSKA, per germline (reference sequence). The CDR3 runs to 11 residues. CDR3 in amino acids: CSANSLYGYTF.

This chain connects TRBV7-9 to TRBJ2-5; the D call of TRBD2 rests on TCRdb alone, since no DNA is present to check it. The V gene's germline CDR1 is SEHNR and CDR2 FQNEAQ (reference sequence). This CDR3 contains 16 residues. CDR3 residues: CASSQGLAGEQETQYF.

The gene calls are TRBV29-1 and TRBJ2-7; TCRdb gives TRBD1 as the D gene, but with no DNA this cannot be confirmed. The CDR3 totals 18 residues. Germline values: CDR1 SQVTM, CDR2 ANQGSEA. CDR3 protein: CSVGASVGTLGSSYEQYF.

This chain links TRBV5-1 with TRBJ1-6; TCRdb reports TRBD1, a call that lacks DNA to check it against. CDR3 size: 15 residues. The germline CDR1 and CDR2 sequences are SGHRS and YFSETQ. This CDR3 reads CASSLGDSSDSPLHF.

The chain uses TRBV9 and TRBJ2-5; lacking DNA, the TRBD1 call made by TCRdb goes unchecked. Germline values: CDR1 SGDLS, CDR2 YYNGEE. The CDR3 is made up of 14 amino acids. The CDR3 sequence: CASSGSGAAETQYF.

The chain has TRBV27 and TRBJ2-7; the TCRdb D gene call, TRBD1, has no DNA to confirm it. CDR1 is MNHEY and CDR2 is SMNVEV in the germline V gene (reference sequence). The CDR3 runs 13 residues. This chain's CDR3 is CASSLGHRYEQYF.

This chain uses TRBV30 with TRBJ2-1; no DNA is available, so the TRBD1 call from TCRdb remains unchecked. Per the germline V gene, CDR1 is GTSNPN and CDR2 is SVGIG (reference sequence). The CDR3 covers 16 residues. The chain's CDR3 is CAWSAGQLYSYNEQFF.

The V and J genes are TRBV15 and TRBJ2-5; TCRdb selects TRBD1, and the lack of DNA leaves this call unchecked. The CDR3 extends over 15 amino acids. Looked up from germline, CDR1 is LNHNV and CDR2 is YYDKDF (reference sequence). This CDR3 is CATSFRDNAAETQYF.

The CDR3 region is CASSVTGQRGYTF. The chain has TRBV9 and TRBJ1-2; TCRdb names TRBD1, which stays unverified in the absence of DNA. Germline-derived CDR1 and CDR2 are SGDLS and YYNGEE. The CDR3 is made up of 13 amino acids.

The chain joins TRBV21-1 to TRBJ2-7; TCRdb calls TRBD2, which cannot be checked without DNA. TRBV21-1 is an annotated pseudogene. This CDR3 contains 14 residues. CDR3 amino acids: CASSTRGQLYEQYF.

This sequence joins TRBV6-5 and TRBJ2-7; TCRdb's D gene call, TRBD2, goes unchecked for lack of DNA. Germline V gene data show CDR1 as MNHEY and CDR2 as SVGAGI. This CDR3 spans 14 amino acids. CDR3 amino acids: CASSSSGRANEQYF.

The chain recombines TRBV5-6 with TRBJ1-2. The length of the CDR3 is 17 residues. Germline V lookup: CDR1 SGHDT, CDR2 YYEEEE. The chain's CDR3 is CASSLVVLRSGEVGYTF.

This chain uses TRBV7-9 with TRBJ1-2. Germline V gene data show CDR1 as SEHNR and CDR2 as FQNEAQ (reference sequence). This CDR3 region has 15 residues. This chain's CDR3 is CASSLVADPNYGYTF.

This chain uses TRBV29-1 with TRBJ2-6; TCRdb's assignment of TRBD1 cannot be checked, as there is no DNA. Germline V gene sequence: CDR1 SQVTM, CDR2 ANQGSEA. The length of the CDR3 is 16 residues. The CDR3 here is CSVFGTAFSGANVLTF.

The chain employs TRBV28 and TRBJ2-7; with no DNA, the TCRdb D assignment of TRBD2 cannot be verified. Per the germline V gene, CDR1 is MDHEN and CDR2 is SYDVKM. CDR3 length: 14 residues. CDR3 protein: CASSLFAGNYEQYF.

The chain carries TRBV7-9 and TRBJ2-3; TCRdb names TRBD1, which stays unverified in the absence of DNA. The CDR3 length is 12 residues. Germline V CDR1 and CDR2: SEHNR, FQNEAQ (reference sequence). The CDR3 loop is CASSSRGDTQYF. The whole variable domain, remainder taken from reference TRBV7-9 and TRBJ2-3, is DTGVSQNPRHKITKRGQNVTFRCDPISEHNRLYWYRQTLGQGPEFLTYFQNEAQLEKSRLLSDRFSAERPKGSFSTLEIQRTEQGDSAMYLCASSSRGDTQYFGPGTRLTVL.

The rearrangement links TRBV29-1 to TRBJ2-7; TCRdb picks TRBD1, but there is no DNA to check that call. The CDR3 is 12 amino acids. Germline loops: CDR1 SQVTM, CDR2 ANQGSEA. The CDR3 region is CSVVFGGGEQYF.

CDR3 in amino acids: CASSPEGLDEQYF. This chain joins TRBV9 and TRBJ2-7; with no DNA, the TCRdb D assignment of TRBD2 cannot be verified. Germline V lookup: CDR1 SGDLS, CDR2 YYNGEE. The CDR3 extends over 13 amino acids.

The rearrangement links TRBV6-2 or TRBV6-3 to TRBJ2-2; TCRdb gives TRBD1 as the D gene, but with no DNA this cannot be confirmed. Germline-derived CDR1 and CDR2 are MNHEY and SVGEGT. The CDR3 runs 15 residues. This chain's CDR3 is CASSPDRLNTGELFF.

This chain connects TRBV5-1 to TRBJ1-1. CDR1 and CDR2 (germline): SGHRS, YFSETQ. The CDR3 is made up of 14 amino acids. CDR3 sequence: CASSLEVAEPEAFF.

This rearrangement joins TRBV5-4 to TRBJ2-1; the TCRdb call, TRBD2, lacks DNA for checking. The CDR3 covers 16 residues. Germline CDR1 is SGHNT and CDR2 is YYREEE (reference sequence). CDR3 in amino acids: CASSLEAGFERNEQFF.

The chain has TRBV14 and TRBJ2-7. Germline CDR1 and CDR2: SGHDN and FVKESK. The CDR3 is 15 amino acids. CDR3 amino acids: CASSQVTGASGEQYF.

The chain employs TRBV7-9 and TRBJ1-2. The germline gives CDR1 SEHNR, CDR2 FQNEAQ (reference sequence). This CDR3 has 14 amino acids. CDR3 region: CASSLVSPNYGYTF.

The chain recombines TRBV29-1 with TRBJ2-7; TCRdb's D call, TRBD2, is unchecked because there is no DNA. The CDR3 is made up of 16 amino acids. Germline V CDR1 and CDR2: SQVTM, ANQGSEA. CDR3 amino acids: CSVEDLEGPLTYEQYF.

The gene calls are TRBV7-6 and TRBJ2-3; TCRdb proposes TRBD2, but this gene call is untestable without DNA. The CDR3 is 13 amino acids. Per germline, CDR1 SGHVS and CDR2 FNYEAQ. The chain's CDR3 is CASSSSGGGTQYF.

The gene calls are TRBV28 and TRBJ2-1; TCRdb reports TRBD1, a call that lacks DNA to check it against. Germline CDR1 is MDHEN and CDR2 is SYDVKM. The CDR3 extends over 15 amino acids. The CDR3: CASSLGGQGYNEQFF.

The chain is built from TRBV7-8 and TRBJ1-2; there is no DNA to check the TCRdb D call of TRBD1. The CDR3 spans 13 residues. Germline assignment: CDR1 SGHVS and CDR2 FQNEAQ. This CDR3 reads CASSLDTGLGYTF. Full variable domain (outside the CDR3, taken from reference TRBV7-8 and TRBJ1-2): GAGVSQSPRYKVAKRGQDVALRCDPISGHVSLFWYQQALGQGPEFLTYFQNEAQLDKSGLPSDRFFAERPEGSVSTLKIQRTQQEDSAVYLCASSLDTGLGYTFGSGTRLTVV.

The chain combines TRBV27 with TRBJ2-7. The CDR3 is 14 residues long. Germline-derived CDR1 and CDR2 are MNHEY and SMNVEV (reference sequence). The CDR3 sequence is CASSFGTTSYEQYF.

This sequence joins TRBV3-1 and TRBJ2-1; TCRdb reports TRBD1, a call that lacks DNA to check it against. This CDR3 region has 13 residues. Germline lookup yields CDR1 LGHDT and CDR2 YNNKEL (reference sequence). CDR3 residues: CASSQDAPSEQFF.

This chain uses TRBV29-1 with TRBJ2-7; TCRdb's D call of TRBD1 is untestable without DNA. CDR3 length equals 13 residues. Germline-derived CDR1 and CDR2 are SQVTM and ANQGSEA. CDR3 amino acids: CSVEVTGLYEQYF.